The present TCR beta chain was sequenced within a study of cytomegalovirus exposure and HLA in healthy donors. Study-wide results and caveats: Usually a TCR sequence was rare, but some public TCRs were found in many donors. In a later analysis, parvovirus B19, influenza, CMV and Epstein-Barr virus appeared linked to several top co-occurrence clusters. When a later analysis was performed, an Asian-associated ancestry cluster reportedly had fewer N-insertions than the approximately 680-donor mean.

A remark on this clone: Its cognate antigen is unknown.

PCR used 60 Vbeta primers and 13 Jbeta primers. Using immunoSEQ multiplex PCR, the repertoire was profiled, and TCRdb retains in-frame clones only, with some absent. The table gives 65,000 to 95,000 clones; the top ten clones make up around 7.5% of it. The CDR3 loop spans 17 amino acids. Trimming at V came to 2 bases and at J to 2 bases, leaving 7 bases not matched to a gene. CDR1 is SGHDT, CDR2 YYEEEE, per germline. The source of this sequence is a female donor in good health and CMV-seropositive. J is TRBJ2-6 and V is TRBV5-6; TRBD1 matches at 7 bases. What was sequenced was PBMCs. CDR3 in amino acids: CASSFNRGMAGANVLTF. DNA for the CDR3: TGTGCCAGCAGCTTCAACAGGGGTATGGCTGGGGCCAACGTCCTGACTTTC.